The 13 T cell receptor beta chains listed next were all sequenced from one sample in a study of blood T cells in healthy people across ages. A sample-barcoded 5' primer and a J-beta primer mix were used in a second PCR of roughly 6 to 11 cycles. One entry per CDR3 protein, called by TCRdb with MiXCR from the 5' RACE reads. The sample records hundreds of thousands of distinct CDR3 sequences, approximately 30% being singletons. Sequenced input: blood. All receptors derive from a woman of 80 years or more in good health.

This chain connects TRBV29-1 to TRBJ2-7; D is uncertain. Trimming shortened V by 2 bases and J by 5 bases, and 10 bases separated the two germline ends. Germline values: CDR1 SQVTM, CDR2 ANQGSEA. This CDR3 contains 12 residues. For the CDR3, the DNA is TGCAGCGTTGAATTCGGCGCAAACGAGCAGTACTTC. Its translation is CSVEFGANEQYF.

In its sample, this clonotype was seen many times. The chain couples TRBV27 to TRBJ1-2, with 8 bases aligning to TRBD1. The CDR3 totals 17 residues. In germline, CDR1 is MNHEY, CDR2 SMNVEV (reference sequence). J lost 4 bases, V lost 3 bases, and 13 bases had no gene match. The CDR3: CASSLSEADRDTYGYTF. The DNA for the CDR3 is TGTGCCAGCAGTTTGTCGGAGGCGGACAGGGATACCTATGGCTACACCTTC.

This clonotype was seen repeatedly, ten times or more. The chain links TRBV5-4 to TRBJ2-7; the D is unclear. CDR1 SGHNT and CDR2 YYREEE come from the germline V gene (reference sequence). The ends were cut back, 2 bases at V and 6 bases at J, with 12 bases in the middle. CDR3 length: 13 amino acids. The CDR3 reads CASSFVLGGEQYF. CDR3 coding DNA: TGTGCCAGCAGCTTTGTCCTGGGCGGCGAGCAGTACTTC.

This rearrangement joins TRBV20-1 to TRBJ1-2; no reliable D call. Trimming took 3 bases from V and 7 from J, leaving 6 bases between them. The CDR3 is 10 amino acids. Germline values: CDR1 DFQATT, CDR2 SNEGSKA (reference sequence). CDR3 sequence (DNA): TGCAGTGCTAGGAAGGGTGGCTACACCTTC. Translated, it gives CSARKGGYTF.

The chain employs TRBV6-1 and TRBJ2-7, with D maybe TRBD2 (7 bases). Germline V gene lookup returns CDR1 MNHNS and CDR2 SASEGT. V dropped 7 bases and J dropped 7 bases, with 23 bases sitting between them. The CDR3 contains 15 residues. CDR3 coding DNA: TGTGCCAGCATTCCATCGGCGGGGGCGCGAAATGAGCAGTACTTC. Translated, it gives CASIPSAGARNEQYF.

This clonotype was seen only a few times. V gene TRBV4-1 combines with J gene TRBJ1-1; the match to TRBD1 covers 8 bases. Germline V lookup: CDR1 MGHRA, CDR2 YSYEKL. The CDR3 runs 15 residues. V shed 4 bases, J shed 1 base, and the junction held 5 bases outside the gene matches. The CDR3 sequence is CASSPADRENTEAFF. In DNA, the CDR3 is TGCGCCAGCAGCCCAGCGGACAGGGAGAACACTGAAGCTTTCTTT.

This clonotype occurred many times. The chain's CDR3 is CSAAAAGASSTDTQYF. DNA of the CDR3: TGCAGTGCTGCCGCGGCAGGAGCCTCTAGCACAGATACGCAGTATTTT. The chain links TRBV20-1 to TRBJ2-3; D not resolved. With 5 bases removed from V and 0 bases from J, the gap between germline ends came to 18 bases. The CDR3 is made up of 16 amino acids. Germline CDR1 and CDR2: DFQATT and SNEGSKA (reference sequence).

The sample holds many counts of this clonotype. The rearrangement uses TRBV12-3 or TRBV12-4 and TRBJ2-5; the D gene is possibly TRBD1 (6 bases). The V and J ends lost 2 bases and 4 bases respectively, with 23 bases between them. This CDR3 spans 18 amino acids. CDR3: CASSLIRPGDPVIETQYF. CDR3 nucleotides: TGTGCCAGCAGTTTAATTCGGCCAGGGGATCCCGTAATAGAGACCCAGTACTTC.

A word on this clonotype: The junction shows a germline mismatch at one end, possibly a read error. The gene calls are TRBV6-2 or TRBV6-3 and TRBJ2-3, with TRBD2 matching over 8 bases. This CDR3 contains 16 residues. In germline, CDR1 is MNHEY, CDR2 SVGEGT. The CDR3 sequence is CASTPYGRGAQDTRYF. CDR3 in DNA: TGTGCCAGCACTCCCTATGGGCGGGGGGCCCAGGATACGCGGTATTTT.

This clonotype was picked up a small number of times. A much larger clone lies a single base off, so this may be a read error. The CDR3 nucleotides read TGTGCCAGCAGTCGGAGCGGGGGGAGCTCCTACGAGCAGTTCTTC. This gives the protein CASSRSGGSSYEQFF. The gene calls are TRBV6-5 and TRBJ2-1; TRBD2 matches 9 bases. Germline lookup yields CDR1 MNHEY and CDR2 SVGAGI. The CDR3 loop spans 15 amino acids. V gave up 5 bases and J gave up 10 bases; unmatched junction bases: 12.

As concerns this clonotype: This may be a read error, as it is one base from a much larger clone. This sequence joins TRBV5-1 and TRBJ2-6; D is possibly TRBD1 or TRBD2 (5 bases each). Germline V gene data show CDR1 as SGHRS and CDR2 as YFSETQ. The CDR3 totals 14 residues. The CDR3 reads CASSLRPGANVRTF. The CDR3 DNA reads as TGCGCCAGCAGTTTACGGCCCGGGGCCAACGTCCGGACTTTC.

The rearrangement links TRBV29-1 to TRBJ2-5; weak D call: TRBD1 (6 bases). This CDR3 has 13 amino acids. V was clipped by 4 bases and J by 1 base, with 10 bases between them. CDR1 is SQVTM and CDR2 is ANQGSEA in the germline V gene. The DNA of the CDR3 is TGCAGCGTTGCTATCAGGGGCCAAGAGACCCAGTACTTC. Residues: CSVAIRGQETQYF.

In this sample, this clonotype turned up many times. The chain couples TRBV5-1 to TRBJ2-5; 12 nucleotides line up with TRBD1. J was trimmed by 5 bases and V by 6 bases; bases with no gene match: 20. There are 19 residues in the CDR3. CDR1 and CDR2 (germline): SGHRS, YFSETQ. Here the CDR3 reads CASTVGRGPGQGAAETQYF. The CDR3 DNA is TGCGCCAGCACCGTCGGAAGAGGGCCGGGACAGGGGGCGGCGGAGACCCAGTACTTC.